This TCR beta chain was documented in a study of T-cell memory formation after mild COVID-19. In TCRdb, the 5' RACE reads were re-called with MiXCR into one record per CDR3 protein. The sample lists under 550,000 distinct CDR3 sequences, 18% occurring once. This clonotype was seen at least ten times. The CDR3 is 16 amino acids. V lost 2 bases to trimming and J lost 0 bases, with 12 bases between them. Looked up from germline, CDR1 is LGHDT and CDR2 is YNNKEL (reference sequence). This TCR was sampled from an adult woman who had mild COVID-19 (a few samples of this study predate the infection). Cell type and time point are not known. The V gene is TRBV3-1, the J gene TRBJ2-3; D possibly corresponds to TRBD2 (5 bases). Sequencing was carried out using PBMCs or a T cell subset sorted from them (not recorded which). The CDR3 nucleotides read TGTGCCAGCAGCCAAAGAGGAGGTCCTAGCACAGATACGCAGTATTTT. It translates to CASSQRGGPSTDTQYF.